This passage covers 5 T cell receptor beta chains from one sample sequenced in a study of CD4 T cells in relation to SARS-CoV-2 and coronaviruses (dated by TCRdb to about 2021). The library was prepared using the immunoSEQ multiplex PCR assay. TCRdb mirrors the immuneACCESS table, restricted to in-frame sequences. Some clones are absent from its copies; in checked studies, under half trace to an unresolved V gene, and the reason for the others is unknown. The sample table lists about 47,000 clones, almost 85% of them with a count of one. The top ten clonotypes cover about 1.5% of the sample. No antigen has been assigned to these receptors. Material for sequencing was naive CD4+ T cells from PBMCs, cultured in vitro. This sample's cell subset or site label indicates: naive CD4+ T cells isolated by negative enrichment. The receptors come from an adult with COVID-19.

The CDR3 DNA reads as TGTGCCAGCAGCTTAGGGACTAGCGGGAGGAGCTCCTACGAGCAGTACTTC. Translation gives CASSLGTSGRSSYEQYF. This sequence joins TRBV13 and TRBJ2-7; 13 bases match TRBD2. The CDR3 covers 17 residues. The germline gives CDR1 PRHDT, CDR2 FYEKMQ (reference sequence). The V and J ends lost 0 bases and 0 bases, in that order; junction bases with no gene match: 2.

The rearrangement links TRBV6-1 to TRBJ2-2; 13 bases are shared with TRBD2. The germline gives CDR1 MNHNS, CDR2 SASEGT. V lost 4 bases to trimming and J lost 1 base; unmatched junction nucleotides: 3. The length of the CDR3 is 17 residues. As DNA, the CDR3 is TGTGCCAGCAGTGGTAGGACTAGCGGGAGGAACACCGGGGAGCTGTTTTTT. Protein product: CASSGRTSGRNTGELFF.

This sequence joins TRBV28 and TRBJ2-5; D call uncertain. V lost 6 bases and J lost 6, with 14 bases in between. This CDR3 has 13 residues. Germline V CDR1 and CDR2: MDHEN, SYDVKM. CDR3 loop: CASSLRSPKTQYF. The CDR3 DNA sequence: TGTGCCAGCAGCCTCCGGAGCCCGAAGACCCAGTACTTC.

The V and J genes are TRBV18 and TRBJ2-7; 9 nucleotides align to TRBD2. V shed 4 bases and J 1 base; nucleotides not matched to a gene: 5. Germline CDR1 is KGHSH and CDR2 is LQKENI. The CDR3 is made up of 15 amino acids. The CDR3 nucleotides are TGTGCCAGCTCACTACTTAGCGGGAGTTCCTACGAGCAGTACTTC. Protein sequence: CASSLLSGSSYEQYF. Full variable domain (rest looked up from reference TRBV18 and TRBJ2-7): NAGVMQNPRHLVRRRGQEARLRCSPMKGHSHVYWYRQLPEEGLKFMVYLQKENIIDESGMPKERFSAEFPKEGPSILRIQQVVRGDSAAYFCASSLLSGSSYEQYFGPGTRLTVT.

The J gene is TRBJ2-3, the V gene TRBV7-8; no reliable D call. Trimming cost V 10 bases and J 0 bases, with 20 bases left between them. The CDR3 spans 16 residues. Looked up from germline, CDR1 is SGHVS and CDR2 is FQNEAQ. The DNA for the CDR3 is TGTGCCACCCCACCTGTTGAGTTGGATAGCACAGATACGCAGTATTTT. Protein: CATPPVELDSTDTQYF.